Given below is one T cell receptor (beta chain) in context. In its sample, this clonotype was seen a few times. Its antigen specificity is not known. Nothing much larger sits one base from this clone, and base qualities are not available. The germline V gene gives CDR1 as ENHRY and CDR2 as SYGVKD. At the junction V is shortened by 0 bases and J by 1 base, with 12 bases in between. The CDR3 runs 16 amino acids, cysteine and phenylalanine included. Just the 48-base CDR3 DNA is kept, in frame starting at base 1. The data were taken from a study of post-analysis software for immune sequencing data (dated by TCRdb to the mid-2010s). Concerning the study at large: Disease courses on record covered relapsing-remitting, secondary progressive and progressive-relapsing multiple sclerosis, though some patients had no subtype annotation. The patient repertoires were compared against some twelve previously published healthy control repertoires obtained from donors aged roughly 6 to 25 years. A subset of samples was prepared in parallel using single-end sample barcoding, then pooled and co-amplified after Illumina adapter ligation.

On the study overall, not on this receptor specifically: Normalized Chao1 diversity was significantly lower in multiple sclerosis patients than controls, suggesting substantial peripheral T-cell clonal expansion. The multiple sclerosis patient group was slightly younger than the control group. Direct clustering with F measure revealed strong co-clustering of samples prepared in the same batch, which led to a batch-effect correction. Patients showed significantly higher frequencies than controls for roughly five TRBV segments, among them TRBV5-6, TRBV5-1 and TRBV20-1.

The receptor library was made with PCR. TCRdb lists the instrument as Illumina HiSeq 2500. To reduce PCR and sequencing biases, unique molecular identifiers were built into the TCR beta cDNA libraries. Every 1 to 10 million input T cells yielded roughly 500,000 cDNA molecules, meaning each molecule approximated one T cell. Patient libraries were prepared and sequenced with the same protocol used for the earlier healthy control dataset. Samples belonging to the same batch were prepared together, multiplexed and sequenced on a shared HiSeq lane. In the source study's methods: MIGEC was used to process the raw barcoded reads, and molecular identifier groups with only a single read were discarded before consensus assembly and CDR3 extraction. VDJtools was used for post-analysis of the clonotype tables, with diversity normalized by down-sampling every dataset to the smallest sample size. To correct batch-related cross-sample contamination, repertoire overlap clustering matched CDR3 amino acid sequences but not nucleotide sequences. TCRdb handled the public reads itself, with Q25 trimming in fastp and clone calling in MiXCR, and kept productive beta chains. Every CDR3 protein is listed once, alongside the most common genes and DNA of its rows. The V and J calls were determined by TCRdb, not by the authors. In all, the sample holds fewer than 900,000 distinct CDR3 sequences, and about 43% of those were seen once. The leading ten clones occupy 4% to 5% of the sample.

TCR beta repertoires were profiled from peripheral blood of roughly 13 young patients with multiple sclerosis to demonstrate the VDJtools post-analysis software. The multiple sclerosis patients were children and adolescents between about 6 and 16 years of age. The clonotype originates from a girl between 5 and 17 years old with multiple sclerosis. The chain is made from TRBV10-3 and TRBJ2-5, with no confidently assigned D gene. Source material: blood. The DNA reads TGTGCCATCAGTGAGTCCCCCTCACGAGGCCAAGAGACCCAGTACTTC. Its amino acids are CAISESPSRGQETQYF.